The sequence of this T cell receptor beta chain was determined in a study of cytomegalovirus exposure and HLA in healthy donors. Those who donated were healthy bone marrow donors. Study outcomes and limitations: The authors enumerated 180 or so TCR beta chains as linked to cytomegalovirus.

Germline V gene sequence: CDR1 SGHRS, CDR2 YFSETQ. With 2 bases removed from V and 4 bases from J, the gap between germline ends came to 13 bases. The CDR3 runs 15 residues. With 60 Vbeta and 13 Jbeta primers, the PCR was carried out. Data came from immunoSEQ multiplex PCR; TCRdb stores just in-frame clones and leaves some out. The sample contains some 200,000 clones, 60% to 80% of which appear only once. Remarks on this clone: Its matching antigen is unknown.

Sequencing was carried out using PBMCs. This clonotype originated in a woman in her 30s in good health and CMV-seronegative. The J gene is TRBJ1-5, the V gene TRBV5-1, with a tentative D call TRBD1 (5 bases). The CDR3 is CASSLSGGRNQPQHF. CDR3 nucleotide sequence: TGCGCCAGCAGCTTATCCGGGGGTCGGAATCAGCCCCAGCATTTT.